These 16 T cell receptor beta chains were sequenced from one sample in a study of T cells in Graves' hyperthyroidism and ophthalmopathy. RNA transcripts provided the source from which TCR beta CDR3 regions were amplified. Carried out on the TCR CDR3, a first-round RT-PCR used the HTBI primer set. TCRdb ran MiXCR on the multiplex PCR reads and lists one entry per CDR3 protein. The table lists 400,000 or so distinct CDR3 sequences, roughly 15% of them singletons. The sequencing sample was made of blood. These receptor sequences come from a woman in her sixties with Graves' ophthalmopathy.

In DNA, the CDR3 is TGCAGTGCTCCCCGGAGTTGGGACAGGGGCGACTCTGGGGCCAACGTCCTGACTTTC. Its translation is CSAPRSWDRGDSGANVLTF. The chain recombines TRBV20-1 with TRBJ2-6; the match to TRBD1 covers 10 bases. This CDR3 is 19 amino acids long. V dropped 5 bases and J dropped 0; count of bases not matched to a gene: 13. CDR1 and CDR2 from the germline V gene are DFQATT and SNEGSKA (reference sequence).

This sequence joins TRBV19 and TRBJ2-5, with D maybe TRBD2 (6 bases). V lost 6 bases, J lost 5 bases, and 22 bases lay in between. In germline, CDR1 is LNHDA, CDR2 SQIVND (reference sequence). The CDR3 is made up of 16 amino acids. DNA for the CDR3: TGTGCCAGTAGCCTTCAGGGAGGAAAAGGGATGGAGACCCAGTACTTC. This translates into CASSLQGGKGMETQYF.

This clonotype has ten or more counts. This chain joins TRBV5-6 and TRBJ2-3, with D tentatively TRBD1 (5 bases). Trimming pared 4 bases from V and 4 bases from J, leaving 19 bases between. Germline V gives CDR1 SGHDT, CDR2 YYEEEE. The CDR3 loop spans 16 amino acids. The CDR3 here is CASSTQGVSYADTQYF. In DNA, the CDR3 is TGTGCCAGCAGCACCCAAGGGGTCAGTTATGCAGATACGCAGTATTTT.

This clonotype was seen more than once but under ten times. This chain joins TRBV7-3 and TRBJ2-1; 9 bases match TRBD2. This CDR3 has 18 residues. The trim removed 2 bases at V and 6 bases at J, leaving 14 bases unmatched. In germline, CDR1 is SGHTA, CDR2 FQGTGA. The CDR3 region has the DNA TGTGCCAGCAGCTTAGTTTCGGTGGCTAGCGGGACCTTCAATGAGCAGTTCTTC. This codes for CASSLVSVASGTFNEQFF.

J is TRBJ2-7 and V is TRBV20-1; possibly TRBD1 for D (6 bases). Trimming took off 4 bases at V and 3 bases at J, with 16 bases between the two ends. The CDR3 consists of 14 residues. CDR1 and CDR2 from the germline V gene are DFQATT and SNEGSKA (reference sequence). CDR3 bases: TGCAGTGCTATAGACCTAGGACAGAGCTACGAGCAGTACTTC. Its translation: CSAIDLGQSYEQYF.

This clonotype was detected many times. The V call is TRBV28, the J call TRBJ2-3; TRBD1 aligns across 9 bases. V gave up 6 bases and J gave up 4 bases; unmatched junction bases: 2. The CDR3 contains 13 residues. Germline V lookup: CDR1 MDHEN, CDR2 SYDVKM. The CDR3 region has the DNA TGTGCCAGCAGGGGACAGGGTTCAGATACGCAGTATTTT. Translating it yields CASRGQGSDTQYF.

Only a few counts were recorded for this clonotype. The chain combines TRBV29-1 with TRBJ2-5; the D gene is possibly TRBD2 (6 bases). V was pared by 7 bases and J by 5 bases, with 14 bases between. The CDR3 has 12 residues. Germline lookup yields CDR1 SQVTM and CDR2 ANQGSEA. CDR3 bases: TGCAGCGCCGGACCGGGGAGGGAGACCCAGTACTTC. Translation: CSAGPGRETQYF.

The rearrangement links TRBV7-6 to TRBJ2-2; 10 bases are a match to TRBD1. Germline V lookup: CDR1 SGHVS, CDR2 FNYEAQ. V trimming: 7 bases; J trimming: 2 bases; junction bases outside the gene matches: 4. There are 15 residues in the CDR3. The CDR3 DNA reads as TGTGCCAGCAACGACAGGGGGCTAAACACCGGGGAGCTGTTTTTT. The encoded protein is CASNDRGLNTGELFF.

This sequence joins TRBV27 and TRBJ2-2; weak D call: TRBD1 (6 bases). The germline gives CDR1 MNHEY, CDR2 SMNVEV (reference sequence). V lost 3 bases and J lost 6, with 14 bases in between. This CDR3 is 15 amino acids long. CDR3 sequence: CASSFRAGVPGELFF. The CDR3 DNA follows: TGTGCCAGCAGTTTCAGGGCAGGGGTCCCCGGGGAGCTGTTTTTT.

Many counts were recorded for this clonotype. The chain employs TRBV15 and TRBJ2-7; possibly TRBD1 or TRBD2 for D (5 bases each). The CDR3 has 16 residues. V shed 1 base and J shed 3 bases, with 16 bases lying between them. Germline values: CDR1 LNHNV, CDR2 YYDKDF (reference sequence). The CDR3: CATSRAHGGPSYEQYF. The CDR3 DNA reads TGTGCCACCAGCAGAGCTCATGGGGGACCCAGCTACGAGCAGTACTTC. Complete variable domain (other parts from reference TRBV15 and TRBJ2-7): DAMVIQNPRYQVTQFGKPVTLSCSQTLNHNVMYWYQQKSSQAPKLLFHYYDKDFNNEADTPDNFQSRRPNTSFCFLDIRSPGLGDTAMYLCATSRAHGGPSYEQYFGPGTRLTVT.

This clonotype was seen ten or more times. The chain links TRBV7-9 to TRBJ2-5; 7 bases line up with TRBD1. Germline CDR1 and CDR2: SEHNR and FQNEAQ (reference sequence). V was pared by 2 bases and J by 2 bases, with 8 bases of the junction left unmatched. The CDR3 is made up of 16 amino acids. In nucleotides, the CDR3 is TGTGCCAGCAGCTTACGAGGGGACAGCGGACAAGAGACCCAGTACTTC. Translating it yields CASSLRGDSGQETQYF.

This clonotype has ten or more counts. The chain employs TRBV2 and TRBJ2-2; D is possibly TRBD2 (5 bases). The CDR3 is 14 amino acids. The germline V gene has CDR1 SNHLY and CDR2 FYNNEI. Trimming shortened V by 5 bases and J by 0 bases, and 7 bases separated the two germline ends. CDR3 loop: CASSSGPNTGELFF. CDR3 sequence (DNA): TGTGCCAGCAGTAGCGGCCCGAACACCGGGGAGCTGTTTTTT.

Regarding this clonotype: One end of the junction does not line up with germline, which may come from a read error. CDR3 nucleotides: TGTGCCAGCAGCTTAGCGAACACTGAAACTTTCTTT. It codes for CASSLANTETFF. J is TRBJ1-1 and V is TRBV7-9; no firm D call. Germline lookup yields CDR1 SEHNR and CDR2 FQNEAQ (reference sequence). CDR3 length equals 12 residues. The complete variable domain, with remaining parts taken from reference TRBV7-9 and TRBJ1-1, reads DTGVSQNPRHKITKRGQNVTFRCDPISEHNRLYWYRQTLGQGPEFLTYFQNEAQLEKSRLLSDRFSAERPKGSFSTLEIQRTEQGDSAMYLCASSLANTETFFGQGTRLTVV.

This clonotype appeared many times. This sequence joins TRBV27 and TRBJ2-6; possible D gene TRBD1, 6 bases. Germline CDR1 is MNHEY and CDR2 is SMNVEV (reference sequence). Between the trimmed V and J ends, which lost 2 bases and 4 bases, there was a span of 21 bases. This CDR3 comprises 19 residues. In nucleotides, the CDR3 is TGTGCCAGCAGTTTAAGGGAGTGGACCCCTGGGGGCGGGGCCAACGTCCTGACTTTC. Translation: CASSLREWTPGGGANVLTF.

The table lists this clonotype with many counts. This chain uses TRBV11-2 with TRBJ2-7, with 9 bases lining up with TRBD1. The germline V gene has CDR1 SGHAT and CDR2 FQNNGV. V lost 2 bases to trimming and J lost 2 bases; unmatched junction nucleotides: 7. This CDR3 is 16 amino acids long. CDR3 residues: CASSLIPGQGTYEQYF. The CDR3 DNA is TGTGCCAGCAGCTTAATTCCGGGACAGGGCACCTACGAGCAGTACTTC.

This clonotype was observed a few times. The chain employs TRBV7-2 and TRBJ2-3; TRBD2 matches 10 bases. Germline-derived CDR1 and CDR2 are SGHTA and FQGNSA. The CDR3 loop spans 18 amino acids. V dropped 0 bases and J dropped 1; count of bases not matched to a gene: 7. The CDR3 reads CASSLAATSGSGTDTQYF. DNA of the CDR3: TGTGCCAGCAGCTTAGCGGCGACTAGCGGGTCGGGCACAGATACGCAGTATTTT.